This passage covers 23 T cell receptor beta chains from one sample sequenced in a study of PD-L1 blockade in urothelial cancer. Assay: immunoSEQ multiplex PCR; the TCRdb copy retains only in-frame clones and omits some. The sample contains around 130,000 clones, 84% of which appear only once. As to time point: pretreatment peripheral blood. Material: PBMCs, obtained around atezolizumab (anti-PD-L1) treatment. These receptors came from a man aged 50 or older with urothelial cancer.

A note on this clone: The germline gene is not matched at one end of the junction; a read error may be the cause. The CDR3 loop reads CATSRDFGEVVDF. The CDR3 DNA reads TGTGCCACCAGCAGAGATTTCGGGGAGGTGGTTGATTTT. The chain has TRBV15 and TRBJ2-3, with D perhaps TRBD2 (6 bases). This CDR3 region has 13 residues. Per the germline V gene, CDR1 is LNHNV and CDR2 is YYDKDF (reference sequence).

The rearrangement joins TRBV27 to TRBJ2-7; 7 bases fit TRBD2. CDR1 is MNHEY and CDR2 is SMNVEV in the germline V gene (reference sequence). V gave up 4 bases and J gave up 2 bases; unmatched junction bases: 5. The CDR3 covers 14 residues. This CDR3 is CASSWGGSTYEQYF. The CDR3, as DNA: TGTGCCAGCAGTTGGGGGGGGAGTACCTACGAGCAGTACTTC.

CDR3 nucleotides: TGTGCCAGTAGGCCCCTGACAACCGCGACCCCGGGCTACACCTTC. Its protein product is CASRPLTTATPGYTF. The chain combines TRBV19 with TRBJ1-2; unclear D gene. The CDR3 loop spans 15 amino acids. V lost 6 bases and J lost 8, with 22 bases in between. Looked up from germline, CDR1 is LNHDA and CDR2 is SQIVND (reference sequence).

The chain is built from TRBV4-1 and TRBJ2-3; 9 bases map to TRBD2. Per germline, CDR1 MGHRA and CDR2 YSYEKL. The junction had 6 bases not matched to a gene; V was cut back by 0 bases and J by 8 bases. The CDR3 is 15 residues long. Here the CDR3 DNA reads TGCGCCAGCAGCCAAGAAGCGGGAGGCCCTCTTACGCAGTATTTT. This sequence encodes CASSQEAGGPLTQYF.

The J gene is TRBJ2-2, the V gene TRBV11-2; 13 positions agree with TRBD2. The CDR3 runs to 15 residues. The J segment lost 5 bases and the V segment lost 6 bases, leaving 3 bases of the junction unmatched. Per germline, CDR1 SGHAT and CDR2 FQNNGV. The CDR3 loop is CASSAGLAGTGELFF. The CDR3 nucleotides read TGTGCCAGCAGTGCGGGACTAGCGGGAACCGGGGAGCTGTTTTTT.

The chain has TRBV11-2 and TRBJ2-5; 7 bases match TRBD2. J was trimmed by 5 bases and V by 1 base; bases with no gene match: 10. Germline V lookup: CDR1 SGHAT, CDR2 FQNNGV. The CDR3 length is 16 residues. The chain's CDR3 is CASSLGLGGSLETQYF. Here the CDR3 DNA reads TGTGCCAGCAGCTTAGGGTTGGGCGGGAGTCTGGAGACCCAGTACTTC.

This sequence joins TRBV5-6 and TRBJ2-2, with no clear D. V lost 1 base to trimming and J lost 4 bases, with 20 bases between them. This CDR3 contains 18 residues. Germline V gene lookup returns CDR1 SGHDT and CDR2 YYEEEE. DNA of the CDR3: TGTGCCAGCAGCTTGTTTGCTGAAGGCTACAGTTTCACCGGGGAGCTGTTTTTT. This sequence encodes CASSLFAEGYSFTGELFF.

The chain links TRBV18 to TRBJ1-5; 8 bases fit TRBD1. The CDR3 length is 16 residues. Germline V lookup: CDR1 KGHSH, CDR2 LQKENI. V gave up 6 bases and J gave up 0 bases; unmatched junction bases: 7. CDR3 DNA sequence: TGTGCCAGCTCTTCACAGGGGGGTTATAGCAATCAGCCCCAGCATTTT. It yields the protein CASSSQGGYSNQPQHF.

The chain has TRBV2 and TRBJ1-2, with D possibly matching TRBD1 (5 bases). V was clipped by 6 bases and J by 2 bases, with 13 bases between them. The CDR3 extends over 14 amino acids. The germline CDR1 and CDR2 sequences are SNHLY and FYNNEI. CDR3 DNA sequence: TGTGCCAGCAGATCACCGGACAAGAACTATGGCTACACCTTC. Translation: CASRSPDKNYGYTF.

This clone came up a few times. The chain employs TRBV5-8 and TRBJ1-1; TRBD1 is a possible D gene (5 bases). From germline, CDR1 is SGHTS and CDR2 YDEGEE. V gave up 0 bases and J gave up 1 base, with 13 bases separating them. The CDR3 covers 16 residues. CDR3 DNA: TGTGCCAGCAGCTTGGGCCAGGGAAGTTGGAACACTGAAGCTTTCTTT. It specifies CASSLGQGSWNTEAFF.

The V call is TRBV11-2, the J call TRBJ2-7; TRBD2 agrees at 7 bases. The trim removed 4 bases at V and 0 bases at J, leaving 6 bases unmatched. Germline values: CDR1 SGHAT, CDR2 FQNNGV. This CDR3 has 15 amino acids. The CDR3 sequence: CASSWGGGSSYEQYF. CDR3 bases: TGTGCCAGCAGCTGGGGCGGGGGAAGCTCCTACGAGCAGTACTTC.

V gene TRBV21-1 combines with J gene TRBJ2-2; the table's D gene call, TRBD1, was not cross checked with the DNA. TRBV21-1 is a recognized pseudogene. The CDR3 has 16 amino acids. CDR3 sequence: CASSAVDRGNTGELFF. The CDR3, as DNA: TGTGCCAGCAGCGCTGTTGACAGGGGGAACACCGGGGAGCTGTTTTTT.

The chain is built from TRBV6-4 and TRBJ2-1; 7 nucleotides align to TRBD2. Germline V gives CDR1 MRHNA, CDR2 SNTAGT. The CDR3 is 15 residues long. The V and J ends lost 5 bases and 5 bases, in that order; junction bases with no gene match: 9. CDR3 nucleotides: TGTGCCAGCAGTATGCGGGGGAGCAGGAACAATGAGCAGTTCTTC. It codes for CASSMRGSRNNEQFF.

The V and J genes are TRBV30 and TRBJ2-7; 7 bases map to TRBD1. The CDR3 extends over 14 amino acids. Germline-derived CDR1 and CDR2 are GTSNPN and SVGIG (reference sequence). V lost 4 bases and J lost 0; bases outside the gene matches: 6. CDR3 sequence reads: CAWNIRGSSYEQYF. In nucleotides, the CDR3 is TGTGCCTGGAACATCAGGGGGAGCTCCTACGAGCAGTACTTC.

The table lists this clone with a count of one. The chain employs TRBV5-1 and TRBJ2-2; perhaps TRBD2 as D (5 bases). Germline CDR1 and CDR2: SGHRS and YFSETQ. The V gene lost 4 bases and the J gene lost 0 bases, with 10 bases spanning the gap. The CDR3 consists of 15 residues. CDR3 region: CASSRGDPNTGELFF. The CDR3, as DNA: TGCGCCAGCAGCCGGGGAGACCCGAACACCGGGGAGCTGTTTTTT.

This chain joins TRBV19 and TRBJ2-2; D not certain. Germline CDR1 is LNHDA and CDR2 is SQIVND (reference sequence). The CDR3 spans 15 residues. Trimming stripped 1 base from V and 3 bases from J, with 9 bases between. CDR3 nucleotides: TGTGCCAGTAGTATAGCAGGTCCAGACACCGGGGAGCTGTTTTTT. Amino acids: CASSIAGPDTGELFF.

The J gene is TRBJ2-2, the V gene TRBV9; 7 bases agree with TRBD2. Germline values: CDR1 SGDLS, CDR2 YYNGEE. CDR3 size: 13 residues. V shed 3 bases, J shed 4 bases, and the junction held 0 bases outside the gene matches. CDR3 protein: CASSAGGTGELFF. In nucleotides, the CDR3 is TGTGCCAGCAGCGCGGGAGGCACCGGGGAGCTGTTTTTT.

The rearrangement joins TRBV11-3 to TRBJ1-3, with 7 nucleotides matching TRBD1. The CDR3 sequence is 15 residues long. Germline CDR1 and CDR2: SGHNT and YENEEA. The V and J ends lost 5 bases and 0 bases, in that order; junction bases with no gene match: 4. Here the CDR3 reads CASSEQGSSGNTIYF. The CDR3 region has the DNA TGTGCCAGCAGCGAACAGGGGAGCTCTGGAAACACCATATATTTT.

The chain links TRBV6-5 to TRBJ2-3; TRBD2 aligns across 13 bases. The V and J ends lost 6 bases and 4 bases, in that order; junction bases with no gene match: 4. The CDR3 has 15 amino acids. CDR1 is MNHEY and CDR2 is SVGAGI in the germline V gene. The CDR3 bases are TGTGCCAGCAGCCTAGGACTAGCGGGAGCAGATACGCAGTATTTT. Amino acids: CASSLGLAGADTQYF.

The chain employs TRBV19 and TRBJ1-2, with D possibly being TRBD1 (5 bases). Germline V CDR1 and CDR2: LNHDA, SQIVND (reference sequence). The CDR3 totals 14 residues. V was clipped by 6 bases and J by 0 bases, with 11 bases between them. CDR3 coding DNA: TGTGCCAGTAGGGCAGGGATAGCTAACTATGGCTACACCTTC. It encodes CASRAGIANYGYTF.

J is TRBJ2-1 and V is TRBV11-2, with D possibly TRBD1 on 6 matching bases. V lost 4 bases and J lost 5, with 9 bases in between. The germline V gene has CDR1 SGHAT and CDR2 FQNNGV. The CDR3 runs 13 residues. This CDR3 is CASSSTGHNEQFF. CDR3 DNA: TGTGCCAGCAGCTCGACAGGACACAATGAGCAGTTCTTC.

The rearrangement uses TRBV15 and TRBJ2-1; a possible D gene is TRBD1 (6 bases). Trimming removed 0 bases at V and 4 bases at J, with 10 bases between. The CDR3 is made up of 15 amino acids. Germline-derived CDR1 and CDR2 are LNHNV and YYDKDF (reference sequence). CDR3 DNA sequence: TGTGCCACCAGCAGAGAAGGGACAACGTACAATGAGCAGTTCTTC. Its translation: CATSREGTTYNEQFF.

The J gene is TRBJ1-4, the V gene TRBV5-6; TRBD1 aligns across 11 bases. Germline loops: CDR1 SGHDT, CDR2 YYEEEE. The V and J ends lost 0 bases and 7 bases, in that order; junction bases with no gene match: 2. This CDR3 spans 15 amino acids. The chain's CDR3 is CASSLEGTGGEKLFF. As DNA, the CDR3 is TGTGCCAGCAGCTTGGAGGGGACAGGGGGTGAAAAACTGTTTTTT.